The 14 T cell receptor beta chains reported below all come from one sample, sequenced in a study of regulatory T cells in long-lasting Graves disease. In building TCR beta libraries, iRepertoire HTBI primers were used together with Arm-PCR of CDR3 regions. TCRdb re-called the multiplex PCR reads through MiXCR, storing one row per CDR3 protein. The table records more than 650,000 distinct CDR3 sequences, approximately 31% of them present only once. Time point given: persistent/refractory GD, antithyroid drugs over 5 years with positive TRAb. RNA extracted from PBMCs served as the sequencing template. The material was peripheral blood mononuclear cells (PBMCs), obtained when the disease was refractory, from a patient treated with antithyroid drugs. The receptors stem from a female donor with Graves disease.

The chain links TRBV24-1 to TRBJ1-1; perhaps TRBD1 as D (5 bases). The germline gives CDR1 KGHDR, CDR2 SFDVKD. V was pared by 4 bases and J by 8 bases, with 10 bases between. This CDR3 is 12 amino acids long. The CDR3 sequence: CATSDHQGEAFF. CDR3 coding DNA: TGTGCCACCAGTGACCACCAGGGAGAAGCTTTCTTT.

J is TRBJ2-7 and V is TRBV20-1, with TRBD1 matching over 7 bases. The CDR3 contains 12 residues. V lost 5 bases and J lost 5; bases outside the gene matches: 6. Germline CDR1 DFQATT, CDR2 SNEGSKA (reference sequence). The CDR3 nucleotides are TGCAGTGCTTCCGGGACAGCCAACGAGCAGTACTTC. Amino acids: CSASGTANEQYF.

This clonotype was seen a handful of times. The chain uses TRBV11-2 and TRBJ1-2; D gene uncertain. Germline CDR1 SGHAT, CDR2 FQNNGV. Deletions cut 1 base from V and 7 bases from J, with 10 bases between. This CDR3 is 13 amino acids long. The CDR3 bases are TGTGCCAGCAGCTTAGGTGTTGACGTTGGCTACACCTTC. It specifies CASSLGVDVGYTF.

This clonotype was found many times. V and J are TRBV7-2 and TRBJ1-1; the D gene is possibly TRBD1 (5 bases). CDR3 length: 15 residues. V was clipped by 0 bases and J by 0 bases, with 8 bases between them. The V gene's germline CDR1 is SGHTA and CDR2 FQGNSA. CDR3 residues: CASSLAGGMNTEAFF. The CDR3 nucleotides are TGTGCCAGCAGCTTAGCTGGGGGAATGAACACTGAAGCTTTCTTT.

Only a few counts were recorded for this clonotype. The V gene is TRBV18, the J gene TRBJ1-4; D gene uncertain. Between the trimmed V and J ends, which lost 1 base and 7 bases, there was a span of 13 bases. The CDR3 totals 15 residues. Germline CDR1 is KGHSH and CDR2 is LQKENI. CDR3 sequence reads: CASSPLQNRGEKLFF. CDR3 DNA sequence: TGTGCCAGCTCACCACTTCAAAACCGGGGTGAAAAACTGTTTTTT.

The chain carries TRBV29-1 and TRBJ2-7; D is possibly TRBD1 (5 bases). This CDR3 has 13 amino acids. Germline values: CDR1 SQVTM, CDR2 ANQGSEA. The germline V and J ends were trimmed by 7 bases and 4 bases, with 17 bases remaining between them. The CDR3 DNA follows: TGCAGCGGCCAGGGCCCAGGGCATTACGAGCAGTACTTC. Amino acid sequence: CSGQGPGHYEQYF.

The chain carries TRBV11-2 and TRBJ1-5; D is ambiguous. CDR3 length: 13 residues. Trimming took 5 bases from V and 4 from J, leaving 9 bases between them. Per germline, CDR1 SGHAT and CDR2 FQNNGV. CDR3 nucleotides: TGTGCCAGCAGCGCCTCCGTTAATCAGCCCCAGCATTTT. Translating gives CASSASVNQPQHF.

The CDR3 spells CASSLLGGEGLNTEAFF. CDR3 nucleotide sequence: TGTGCCAGCAGTTTACTGGGGGGGGAGGGTTTGAACACTGAAGCTTTCTTT. V gene TRBV28 combines with J gene TRBJ1-1; possibly TRBD1 for D (5 bases). V was shortened by 2 bases and J by 0 bases, with 16 bases between the two germline ends. Germline CDR1 is MDHEN and CDR2 is SYDVKM. This CDR3 has 17 residues.

Remarks on this clonotype: Given a much more abundant clone one base away, this may be a read error. The J gene is TRBJ1-1, the V gene TRBV2; the D gene is possibly TRBD1 (5 bases). V lost 7 bases, J lost 3 bases, and 15 bases lay in between. The CDR3 is 14 residues long. Germline lookup yields CDR1 SNHLY and CDR2 FYNNEI. CDR3 residues: CASIPGRSDTEAFF. As DNA, the CDR3 is TGTGCCAGCATACCGGGACGCTCGGACACTGAAGCTTTCTTT.

This clonotype occurred a few times. The chain uses TRBV7-2 and TRBJ1-5; D is perhaps TRBD1 (5 bases). Germline V gene lookup returns CDR1 SGHTA and CDR2 FQGNSA. The CDR3 has 17 residues. With 2 bases removed from V and 1 base from J, the gap between germline ends came to 15 bases. CDR3 sequence: CASSLYGETASNQPQHF. In nucleotides, the CDR3 is TGTGCCAGCAGCTTATACGGGGAGACAGCGAGCAATCAGCCCCAGCATTTT.

The rearrangement uses TRBV6-4 and TRBJ1-1; a weak D match, TRBD1 (6 bases). V lost 6 bases to trimming and J lost 4 bases, with 15 bases between them. This CDR3 has 14 residues. Germline V gives CDR1 MRHNA, CDR2 SNTAGT. CDR3 protein: CASRIKQGGTEAFF. The CDR3 DNA follows: TGTGCCAGCAGGATTAAACAGGGTGGCACTGAAGCTTTCTTT.

This clonotype showed up just a few times. The CDR3, as DNA: TGTGCCAGCGGGGTTGCCACCGGGGAGCTGTTTTTT. Its protein product is CASGVATGELFF. The rearrangement uses TRBV2 and TRBJ2-2; no definite D call. Germline assignment: CDR1 SNHLY and CDR2 FYNNEI. Trimming stripped 8 bases from V and 4 bases from J, with 8 bases between. The CDR3 is 12 amino acids.

This clonotype showed up many times. The chain couples TRBV12-3 or TRBV12-4 to TRBJ1-2, with D possibly TRBD1 on 5 matching bases. V was cut by 5 bases and J by 4 bases, with 17 bases left in between. The CDR3 is 15 amino acids. In DNA, the CDR3 is TGTGCCAGCAGTATACATCCGGGACTCCTCTATGGCTACACCTTC. This sequence encodes CASSIHPGLLYGYTF.

This rearrangement joins TRBV6-1 to TRBJ1-1; D is unclear. Germline values: CDR1 MNHNS, CDR2 SASEGT. Trimming cost V 3 bases and J 1 base, with 9 bases left between them. This CDR3 is 14 amino acids long. For the CDR3, the DNA is TGTGCCAGCAGTGAGTCCCCGGGGAACACTGAAGCTTTCTTT. Translating gives CASSESPGNTEAFF.